This T cell receptor beta chain was recorded in a study of T-cell memory formation after mild COVID-19. Whole-study results and caveats: CD4+ contracting clones were found mainly in CM and EM, and CD8+ ones in EMRA.

Turning to this clonotype: The antigen remains undetermined.

Constant-segment primers were used for 5'RACE, and the resulting TCR alpha and TCR beta cDNA libraries carried sample barcodes and UMIs. TCRdb re-called the 5' RACE reads with MiXCR, one entry per CDR3 protein. In the table there are just over 200,000 distinct CDR3 sequences, roughly 10% of which are singletons. From germline, CDR1 is DFQATT and CDR2 SNEGSKA (reference sequence). J was trimmed by 4 bases and V by 4 bases; bases with no gene match: 4. The CDR3 totals 13 residues. The sequence was collected from a man aged 18 to 30 who had mild COVID-19 (a few samples of this study predate the infection). Cell type and time point are not known. What was sequenced was PBMCs or a T cell subset sorted from them (not recorded which). The chain recombines TRBV20-1 with TRBJ2-3, with 8 bases lining up with TRBD2. The CDR3 coding sequence is TGCAGTGCTATCGGGGGGGCCCCAGATACGCAGTATTTT. It specifies CSAIGGAPDTQYF.